A selection of T cell receptor beta chains follows, all from one sample in a study of shared clonotypes between healthy human individuals. Sequencing was performed with immunoSEQ multiplex PCR; in TCRdb, only in-frame clones are kept and a portion is missing. The sample has 500,000 or so clones, roughly 95% seen once. Sequenced: naive CD4+ T cells sorted from blood. These TCRs come from a woman under 40 in good health. CDR3s leave out the opening cysteine and the closing phenylalanine or tryptophan. The order of the fields is V gene, CDR3 protein.

>TRBV28
ASSLYGQGFNEQF
>TRBV6-5
ASRGTGGLGQPQH
>TRBV27
ASSPLGSSYNEQF
>TRBV4-1
ASSQAGRGRYMVEF
>TRBV19
ASSNPRTGGSYEQY
>TRBV2
ASSLGRSTDTQY
>TRBV10-1
ASNTTSSLGTYEQY
>TRBV19
ASSILLSGGTYEQY
>TRBV11-2
ASSLAPSSYEQY
>TRBV28
ARTPRTGVWRSYEQY
>TRBV20-1
SARLGYEQY
>TRBV2
ASSGLANTGELF
>TRBV15
ATSRDPGAGGDEQY
>TRBV14
ASSQLAGDYNEQF
>TRBV6-5
ASSSSGAVNEKLF
>TRBV6-6
ASRTGTVPDEQY
>TRBV29-1
SGRRGEGTHNEQF
>TRBV5-1
ASTPFPGSEETQY
>TRBV2
ASSERLLAHNNEQF
>TRBV2
ASREGTGADEQY
>TRBV2
ASSRTGNYEQY
>TRBV18
ASSPDTYGYT
>TRBV28
ASSKSNQPQH
>TRBV28
ASSSGQGGVEQY
>TRBV6-1
ASRRQGASPGYT
>TRBV30
AWSDKGAVGGYT
>TRBV7-2
ASSPRPGTGTGELF
>TRBV13
ASRNLAGGPYEQY
>TRBV28
ASSSGQPNEKLF
>TRBV11-1
ASSRSYEQY
>TRBV7-2
ASSLSFQETQY
>TRBV4-1
ASSQDSEAIRPGEHQPQH
>TRBV2
ASSGSRELVTDTQY
>TRBV2
ASRRDRVTNEKLF
>TRBV5-1
ASSLTGLALQETQY
>TRBV19
ASSTTPGYGNTEAF
>TRBV5-4
ASSGGLNTGELF
>TRBV28
ASSRGHVSGNTIY
>TRBV6-5
ASSADRYSGNTIY
>TRBV19
AVRGDTDTQY
>TRBV11-2
ASSLPTLADYEQY
>TRBV5-1
ASSLGKKETQY
>TRBV2
ASSVSGGWYEQY
>TRBV7-9
ASSYTGSAKNIQY
>TRBV11-2
ASSLEWTLYGYT
>TRBV28
ASSLGTARY
>TRBV7-3
ASSSGLAGLSTDTQY
>TRBV7-2
ASSLAGQGRGETQY
>TRBV4-2
ASSQDRALERGQY
>TRBV19
ASSTSRWNTGELF
>TRBV7-2
ASSSGPNQPQH
>TRBV28
ASSLYSRQVDQPQH
>TRBV28
ASSLTGRQETQY
>TRBV14
ASSQVSARPYEQY
>TRBV10-2
ASRDSSLDEKLF
>TRBV28
ASSSPTSGRFEQY
>TRBV2
ASRRDFEQY
>TRBV4-2
ASSQTTLQPGQGGSGANVLT
>TRBV6-1
ATDPGAKLF